These 27 T cell receptor beta chains share one sample of origin, sequenced in a study of T cells in Graves' hyperthyroidism and ophthalmopathy. RNA transcripts provided the source from which TCR beta CDR3 regions were amplified. RT-PCR in the first round (using the HTBI primer set) targeted the TCR CDR3. TCRdb itself ran the multiplex PCR reads through MiXCR, one entry per CDR3 protein. The data contain around 380,000 distinct CDR3 sequences, 13% of them singletons. Sequenced: blood. These receptors came from a man younger than 45 with Graves' hyperthyroidism that later progressed to Graves' ophthalmopathy.

V and J are TRBV11-2 and TRBJ1-2; D is unclear. The CDR3 length is 14 residues. Trimming removed 5 bases at V and 1 base at J, with 11 bases between. Germline-derived CDR1 and CDR2 are SGHAT and FQNNGV. The CDR3 DNA sequence: TGTGCCAGCAGCCCCGACCGACATAACTATGGCTACACCTTC. Protein sequence: CASSPDRHNYGYTF.

Ten or more counts support this clonotype. The rearrangement joins TRBV11-2 to TRBJ2-7; D may be TRBD1 (5 bases). The V end was cut by 0 bases, the J end by 0 bases, with 18 bases between. This CDR3 spans 18 amino acids. Germline V gene lookup returns CDR1 SGHAT and CDR2 FQNNGV. CDR3: CASSLDQRGGVGSYEQYF. CDR3 coding DNA: TGTGCCAGCAGCTTAGATCAAAGGGGTGGTGTAGGCTCCTACGAGCAGTACTTC.

This clonotype was detected many times. The chain couples TRBV18 to TRBJ2-1; D could derive from TRBD1 or TRBD2 (5 bases each). Deletions cut 1 base from V and 5 bases from J, with 15 bases between. This CDR3 spans 16 amino acids. The germline CDR1 and CDR2 sequences are KGHSH and LQKENI. The CDR3 is CASSPRLGTANNEQFF. As DNA, the CDR3 is TGTGCCAGCTCACCACGGCTCGGGACGGCAAACAATGAGCAGTTCTTC.

This clonotype has more than one count but fewer than ten. The chain joins TRBV6-1 to TRBJ1-3, with a tentative D call TRBD1 (5 bases). The germline V gene encodes CDR1 MNHNS and CDR2 SASEGT. This CDR3 is 15 amino acids long. V lost 7 bases, J lost 0 bases, and 13 bases lay in between. The CDR3 nucleotides are TGTGCCAGCATTGTAGGGACCAACTCTGGAAACACCATATATTTT. It is translated as CASIVGTNSGNTIYF.

This clonotype was detected many times. The J gene is TRBJ1-6, the V gene TRBV27, with 9 positions matching TRBD1. Per the germline V gene, CDR1 is MNHEY and CDR2 is SMNVEV (reference sequence). The CDR3 totals 16 residues. V dropped 2 bases and J dropped 8; count of bases not matched to a gene: 7. CDR3 DNA sequence: TGTGCCAGCAGTTTAAAGGGGACAGGGTCATATTCACCCCTCCACTTT. As protein: CASSLKGTGSYSPLHF.

Note on this clonotype: A much bigger clone sits one base away, suggesting this may be a read error. The chain recombines TRBV12-3 or TRBV12-4 with TRBJ2-4, with D perhaps TRBD1 or TRBD2 (5 bases each). CDR3 length: 12 residues. The CDR3 bases are TGTGCCTGCAGCTCAGGGACGAACATTCAGTACTTC. Amino acid sequence: CACSSGTNIQYF.

Many counts were recorded for this clonotype. V and J are TRBV7-9 and TRBJ1-1; the D gene is possibly TRBD1 (6 bases). The CDR3 consists of 15 residues. Trimming shortened V by 5 bases and J by 2 bases, and 15 bases separated the two germline ends. Germline CDR1 is SEHNR and CDR2 is FQNEAQ (reference sequence). The CDR3 nucleotides are TGTGCCAGCAGCGACTACAGGGAGGGCAACACTGAAGCTTTCTTT. The encoded protein is CASSDYREGNTEAFF.

This clonotype was recorded at least ten times. The chain recombines TRBV5-1 with TRBJ2-7; 8 bases fit TRBD2. Per germline, CDR1 SGHRS and CDR2 YFSETQ. The CDR3 consists of 16 residues. With V trimmed by 0 bases and J by 0 bases, 5 bases remained unmatched. CDR3 DNA: TGCGCCAGCAGCTTGGAGGTCCGGGGGGGCTCCTACGAGCAGTACTTC. Protein product: CASSLEVRGGSYEQYF.

This clonotype was detected ten times or more. The rearrangement links TRBV28 to TRBJ1-1; D may be TRBD1 (6 bases). The CDR3 loop spans 15 amino acids. V was shortened by 7 bases and J by 5 bases, with 20 bases between the two germline ends. The germline CDR1 and CDR2 sequences are MDHEN and SYDVKM. The CDR3 bases are TGTGCCAGCAAGTTACAGGGACTGTCGTGGACTGAAGCTTTCTTT. This sequence encodes CASKLQGLSWTEAFF.

This chain links TRBV4-2 with TRBJ2-7, with D tentatively TRBD2 (6 bases). The CDR3 totals 14 residues. V was cut by 8 bases and J by 5 bases, with 19 bases left in between. Germline CDR1 is LGHNA and CDR2 is YNFKEQ. The CDR3 DNA reads as TGTGCCAGCTCAATGTCGGGGGTTTTCCACGAGCAGTACTTC. Translation gives CASSMSGVFHEQYF.

This clonotype showed up many times. V is TRBV28 and J is TRBJ2-7, with D maybe TRBD1 (6 bases). The CDR3 runs to 15 residues. Trimming removed 5 bases from V and 7 bases from J, with 21 bases in between. From germline, CDR1 is MDHEN and CDR2 SYDVKM. The CDR3 DNA follows: TGTGCCAGCAGTGTACCAACCGGGACATCGAAAGAGCAGTACTTC. Its protein product is CASSVPTGTSKEQYF.

This clonotype appeared a few times. The rearrangement uses TRBV5-1 and TRBJ2-7; 10 nucleotides match TRBD1. Germline V gives CDR1 SGHRS, CDR2 YFSETQ. The CDR3 consists of 14 residues. The V and J ends lost 4 bases and 6 bases, in that order; junction bases with no gene match: 7. As DNA, the CDR3 is TGCGCCAGCAGCCTGGGACAGGGGAGATTCGAGCAGTACTTC. Protein sequence: CASSLGQGRFEQYF. The full variable domain, in which reference TRBV5-1 and TRBJ2-7 provide the parts outside the CDR3, is KAGVTQTPRYLIKTRGQQVTLSCSPISGHRSVSWYQQTPGQGLQFLFEYFSETQRNKGNFPGRFSGRQFSNSRSEMNVSTLELGDSALYLCASSLGQGRFEQYFGPGTRLTVT.

This clonotype came up many times. The chain recombines TRBV27 with TRBJ1-1, with D unclear. The CDR3 consists of 12 residues. The V end lost 10 bases, the J end lost 1 base, and 10 bases lay between the germline ends. Germline CDR1 and CDR2: MNHEY and SMNVEV (reference sequence). The CDR3 protein is CANLHGNTEAFF. DNA for the CDR3: TGTGCCAACCTACATGGGAACACTGAAGCTTTCTTT.

The rearrangement links TRBV27 to TRBJ2-2; the match to TRBD2 covers 11 bases. The CDR3 covers 16 residues. With 5 bases clipped from V and 3 bases from J, the junction kept 5 bases outside the gene matches. The V gene's germline CDR1 is MNHEY and CDR2 SMNVEV (reference sequence). In nucleotides, the CDR3 is TGTGCCAGCAGTCCCATAGCGGGGGGGCACACCGGGGAGCTGTTTTTT. Translation gives CASSPIAGGHTGELFF.

J is TRBJ2-3 and V is TRBV7-9; TRBD2 is a possible D gene (7 bases). Germline values: CDR1 SEHNR, CDR2 FQNEAQ (reference sequence). This CDR3 is built from 18 residues. The V and J ends lost 2 bases and 5 bases respectively, with 23 bases between them. CDR3 in amino acids: CASSLLPGAGEFGDTQYF. DNA for the CDR3: TGTGCCAGCAGCTTACTTCCAGGGGCGGGGGAGTTCGGAGATACGCAGTATTTT. Full variable domain (outside the CDR3, taken from reference TRBV7-9 and TRBJ2-3): DTGVSQNPRHKITKRGQNVTFRCDPISEHNRLYWYRQTLGQGPEFLTYFQNEAQLEKSRLLSDRFSAERPKGSFSTLEIQRTEQGDSAMYLCASSLLPGAGEFGDTQYFGPGTRLTVL.

The table lists this clonotype with a few counts. V is TRBV20-1 and J is TRBJ1-2; D ambiguous. V lost 1 base and J lost 5, with 14 bases in between. Germline CDR1 DFQATT, CDR2 SNEGSKA (reference sequence). This CDR3 has 14 amino acids. The CDR3 protein is CSARAQSRRYGYTF. Here the CDR3 DNA reads TGCAGTGCTAGAGCGCAGTCCCGTAGGTATGGCTACACCTTC.

This chain links TRBV7-9 with TRBJ1-5; no clear D gene. Germline loops: CDR1 SEHNR, CDR2 FQNEAQ (reference sequence). The V gene lost 0 bases and the J gene lost 5 bases, with 11 bases spanning the gap. CDR3 length: 15 residues. CDR3 loop: CASSLAGRTHQPQHF. In DNA, the CDR3 is TGTGCCAGCAGCTTAGCGGGAAGGACCCATCAGCCCCAGCATTTT.

This clonotype was counted at least ten times. The V call is TRBV7-8, the J call TRBJ2-7; 11 bases line up with TRBD2. J was trimmed by 0 bases and V by 1 base; bases with no gene match: 8. This CDR3 is 18 amino acids long. CDR1 and CDR2 (germline): SGHVS, FQNEAQ. Here the CDR3 DNA reads TGTGCCAGCAGCTTAGGGATGTCCGGGACTAGCGGCTCCTACGAGCAGTACTTC. This translates into CASSLGMSGTSGSYEQYF.

This clonotype showed up many times. The chain links TRBV20-1 to TRBJ1-1; 8 nucleotides agree with TRBD1. There are 12 residues in the CDR3. Germline V gives CDR1 DFQATT, CDR2 SNEGSKA (reference sequence). Trimming at V came to 5 bases and at J to 7 bases, leaving 6 bases not matched to a gene. CDR3 sequence: CSAVRGRGEAFF. The CDR3 DNA reads as TGCAGTGCTGTCAGGGGGCGCGGTGAAGCTTTCTTT.

Ten or more counts support this clonotype. The rearrangement uses TRBV7-8 and TRBJ2-2; 8 bases agree with TRBD2. This CDR3 region has 17 residues. V trimming: 5 bases; J trimming: 6 bases; junction bases outside the gene matches: 14. Germline lookup yields CDR1 SGHVS and CDR2 FQNEAQ. CDR3 nucleotides: TGTGCCAGCAGCAAAGGAGCTTTCGGGGGGGCCCCCGGGGAGCTGTTTTTT. It yields the protein CASSKGAFGGAPGELFF. The full variable domain, completed using reference TRBV7-8 and TRBJ2-2, is GAGVSQSPRYKVAKRGQDVALRCDPISGHVSLFWYQQALGQGPEFLTYFQNEAQLDKSGLPSDRFFAERPEGSVSTLKIQRTQQEDSAVYLCASSKGAFGGAPGELFFGEGSRLTVL.

This clonotype was picked up a small number of times. The genes are TRBV19 and TRBJ2-1; tentatively, D is TRBD1 (6 bases). Germline CDR1 and CDR2: LNHDA and SQIVND (reference sequence). Trimming stripped 6 bases from V and 0 bases from J, with 12 bases between. CDR3 length equals 15 residues. The CDR3 DNA follows: TGTGCCAGTAGGCCGGACAGTAACTCCTACAATGAGCAGTTCTTC. Translation gives CASRPDSNSYNEQFF.

This clonotype was counted between two and nine times. The chain combines TRBV30 with TRBJ1-6, with D tentatively TRBD1 (6 bases). Germline assignment: CDR1 GTSNPN and CDR2 SVGIG (reference sequence). The CDR3 sequence is 14 residues long. Trimming cost V 2 bases and J 10 bases, with 15 bases left between them. CDR3 region: CAWSSLGGLSPLHF. The CDR3 nucleotides are TGTGCCTGGAGTTCACTGGGGGGCCTGTCACCCCTCCACTTT.

Concerning this clonotype: This may stem from a read error, because a much larger clone lies one nucleotide away. This chain links TRBV27 with TRBJ2-3; a possible D gene is TRBD2 (7 bases). Deletions cut 5 bases from V and 2 bases from J, with 17 bases between. The CDR3 is made up of 16 amino acids. Germline V lookup: CDR1 MNHEY, CDR2 SMNVEV (reference sequence). CDR3 amino acids: CASSDPPGGYTDTQYF. The CDR3 DNA sequence: TGTGCCAGCAGTGATCCACCGGGGGGCTACACAGATACGCAGTATTTT.

The chain joins TRBV19 to TRBJ1-5; D ambiguous. V dropped 7 bases and J dropped 3 bases, with 19 bases sitting between them. The CDR3 runs to 16 residues. Germline CDR1 LNHDA, CDR2 SQIVND (reference sequence). The CDR3 nucleotides are TGTGCCAGTATCCTTCGCGCGGCCGGCCACAATCAGCCCCAGCATTTT. Its protein product is CASILRAAGHNQPQHF.

This clonotype was observed a handful of times. The chain uses TRBV18 and TRBJ1-5, with D possibly matching TRBD1 (6 bases). CDR3 length: 16 amino acids. Germline V lookup: CDR1 KGHSH, CDR2 LQKENI. V shed 3 bases and J shed 5 bases, with 17 bases lying between them. CDR3 sequence: CASSPNQGFHDQPQHF. The CDR3 bases are TGTGCCAGCTCACCGAATCAGGGGTTTCACGATCAGCCCCAGCATTTT.

The gene calls are TRBV2 and TRBJ2-1; D is undetermined. V was trimmed by 5 bases and J by 0 bases, leaving 11 bases between them. Germline CDR1 reads SNHLY; CDR2 reads FYNNEI. The CDR3 contains 15 residues. CDR3 sequence reads: CASSSPSSSYNEQFF. CDR3 in DNA: TGTGCCAGCAGTAGCCCCTCGAGCTCCTACAATGAGCAGTTCTTC.

The rearrangement links TRBV30 to TRBJ1-5; D unresolved. The germline gives CDR1 GTSNPN, CDR2 SVGIG (reference sequence). The CDR3 runs to 14 residues. V was clipped by 8 bases and J by 0 bases, with 14 bases between them. Written as DNA, the CDR3 is TGTGCCGCATCCTTTGGCCATAGCAATCAGCCCCAGCATTTT. Protein: CAASFGHSNQPQHF.